The 30 T cell receptor beta chains reported below all come from one sample, sequenced in a study of blood T cell repertoires in COVID-19. TCRdb's table, derived via immunoSEQ multiplex PCR, lists solely in-frame clones and lacks some. The data contain roughly 67,000 clones, over 85% of them singletons. The sequencing input was peripheral blood. These receptors came from a man aged 65 to 85 with active COVID-19.

This clone came up once. This chain connects TRBV11-2 to TRBJ1-6; D may be TRBD1 (6 bases). Trimming pared 5 bases from V and 6 bases from J, leaving 17 bases between. CDR1 SGHAT and CDR2 FQNNGV come from the germline V gene. CDR3 length equals 16 residues. Here the CDR3 DNA reads TGTGCCAGCAGCGGGGGGGGGCGTAGCTTTAATTCACCCCTCCACTTT. This codes for CASSGGGRSFNSPLHF.

CDR3 DNA sequence: TGTGCCAGCTCACCACAGACAGGTAGCAATCAGCCCCAGCATTTT. It yields the protein CASSPQTGSNQPQHF. The genes are TRBV18 and TRBJ1-5, with a possible D match to TRBD1 (6 bases). This CDR3 region has 15 residues. Germline V gives CDR1 KGHSH, CDR2 LQKENI. V was trimmed by 1 base and J by 0 bases, leaving 7 bases between them.

The chain links TRBV10-3 to TRBJ2-2; no firm D call. CDR3 size: 13 residues. Deletions cut 2 bases from V and 5 bases from J, with 6 bases between. Germline V gene sequence: CDR1 ENHRY, CDR2 SYGVKD. The CDR3 bases are TGTGCCATCAGTGAGAGAGATACCGGGGAGCTGTTTTTT. Translating it yields CAISERDTGELFF.

This chain uses TRBV11-2 with TRBJ2-7; perhaps TRBD1 as D (5 bases). Germline loops: CDR1 SGHAT, CDR2 FQNNGV. The CDR3 contains 17 residues. Trimming removed 0 bases from V and 2 bases from J, with 17 bases in between. The CDR3 DNA reads as TGTGCCAGCAGCTTAGATGGGGCAGGTTCTTTTACCTACGAGCAGTACGTC. It codes for CASSLDGAGSFTYEQYV.

V is TRBV5-4 and J is TRBJ2-2; TRBD2 agrees at 16 bases. V lost 4 bases to trimming and J lost 1 base; unmatched junction nucleotides: 4. Germline lookup yields CDR1 SGHNT and CDR2 YYREEE (reference sequence). The CDR3 length is 18 residues. CDR3 DNA sequence: TGTGCCAGCAGCCAGGGACTAGCGGGGGGGCTGAACACCGGGGAGCTGTTTTTT. It encodes CASSQGLAGGLNTGELFF. Complete variable domain (other parts from reference TRBV5-4 and TRBJ2-2): ETGVTQSPTHLIKTRGQQVTLRCSSQSGHNTVSWYQQALGQGPQFIFQYYREEENGRGNFPPRFSGLQFPNYSSELNVNALELDDSALYLCASSQGLAGGLNTGELFFGEGSRLTVL.

This sequence joins TRBV6-5 and TRBJ1-3; tentative D call: TRBD1 (6 bases). Germline V gene data show CDR1 as MNHEY and CDR2 as SVGAGI. Trimming cost V 8 bases and J 4 bases, with 15 bases left between them. This CDR3 has 14 residues. This chain's CDR3 is CASSTQGTGNTIYF. CDR3 bases: TGTGCCAGCTCTACACAGGGAACAGGAAACACCATATATTTT.

The chain joins TRBV7-9 to TRBJ1-1; 7 bases match TRBD1. The germline V gene has CDR1 SEHNR and CDR2 FQNEAQ (reference sequence). The J segment lost 0 bases and the V segment lost 5 bases, leaving 6 bases of the junction unmatched. The CDR3 loop spans 15 amino acids. DNA of the CDR3: TGTGCCAGCAGCCCCCCCCAGGGGGTGAACACTGAAGCTTTCTTT. This codes for CASSPPQGVNTEAFF.

This chain uses TRBV11-2 with TRBJ1-6; 10 bases agree with TRBD1. CDR3 size: 19 residues. V lost 2 bases and J lost 0; bases outside the gene matches: 7. CDR1 and CDR2 (germline): SGHAT, FQNNGV. The CDR3, as DNA: TGTGCCAGCAGCTTAATGGGACAGGGGATTAGCTCCTATAATTCACCCCTCCACTTT. Amino acid sequence: CASSLMGQGISSYNSPLHF. Filled out from reference TRBV11-2 and TRBJ1-6, the complete variable domain reads EAGVAQSPRYKIIEKRQSVAFWCNPISGHATLYWYQQILGQGPKLLIQFQNNGVVDDSQLPKDRFSAERLKGVDSTLKIQPAKLEDSAVYLCASSLMGQGISSYNSPLHFGNGTRLTVT.

A remark on this clone: A read error may account for a junction end that differs from germline. V gene TRBV16 combines with J gene TRBJ1-3; D is unresolved. Germline-derived CDR1 and CDR2 are KGHSY and FQNENV. There are 14 residues in the CDR3. Written as DNA, the CDR3 is TGTGCCAGCAACCAAGGGCTTTTGGGAAACACCATATATTTT. It specifies CASNQGLLGNTIYF.

The chain links TRBV7-2 to TRBJ2-7; TRBD2 aligns across 12 bases. The CDR3 extends over 16 amino acids. J lost 4 bases, V lost 5 bases, and 9 bases had no gene match. Germline loops: CDR1 SGHTA, CDR2 FQGNSA. The CDR3 DNA sequence: TGTGCCAGCAGCATGGCGACTAGCGGGGGCCGGTACGAGCAGTACTTC. Encoded protein: CASSMATSGGRYEQYF.

The chain is built from TRBV6-5 and TRBJ2-7; 7 bases map to TRBD1. The CDR3 loop spans 13 amino acids. Germline V gene sequence: CDR1 MNHEY, CDR2 SVGAGI. Trimming removed 6 bases from V and 3 bases from J; junction bases left unmatched: 5. The CDR3 spells CASSTQGNYEQYV. The CDR3 DNA sequence: TGTGCCAGCAGCACACAGGGGAACTACGAGCAGTACGTC.

This chain connects TRBV7-9 to TRBJ1-5, with D possibly TRBD1 on 6 matching bases. The length of the CDR3 is 15 residues. V was cut by 4 bases and J by 5 bases, with 15 bases left in between. The germline gives CDR1 SEHNR, CDR2 FQNEAQ (reference sequence). The CDR3 DNA follows: TGTGCCAGCAGCTCCAAGGGGGGGTCGGATCAGCCCCAGCATTTT. Protein sequence: CASSSKGGSDQPQHF.

V gene TRBV5-1 combines with J gene TRBJ2-5; a weak D match, TRBD1 (5 bases). The CDR3 contains 15 residues. The germline V and J ends were trimmed by 1 base and 6 bases, with 16 bases remaining between them. Germline CDR1 reads SGHRS; CDR2 reads YFSETQ. The CDR3 region has the DNA TGCGCCAGCAGCTTGTCGCAGGGCCTGGGGAAGACCCAGTACTTC. Translated, it gives CASSLSQGLGKTQYF. The full variable domain, in which reference TRBV5-1 and TRBJ2-5 provide the parts outside the CDR3, is KAGVTQTPRYLIKTRGQQVTLSCSPISGHRSVSWYQQTPGQGLQFLFEYFSETQRNKGNFPGRFSGRQFSNSRSEMNVSTLELGDSALYLCASSLSQGLGKTQYFGPGTRLLVL.

This chain uses TRBV5-1 with TRBJ2-1; maybe TRBD2 (7 bases). Trimming took off 0 bases at V and 8 bases at J, with 15 bases between the two ends. This CDR3 is built from 15 residues. Germline V lookup: CDR1 SGHRS, CDR2 YFSETQ. This chain's CDR3 is CASSLAVGGRDEQFF. The CDR3 bases are TGCGCCAGCAGCTTGGCAGTCGGGGGGCGGGATGAGCAGTTCTTC.

The chain employs TRBV7-2 and TRBJ2-5; 8 bases fit TRBD2. With V trimmed by 0 bases and J by 4 bases, 7 bases remained unmatched. This CDR3 is 16 amino acids long. CDR1 is SGHTA and CDR2 is FQGNSA in the germline V gene. The CDR3 nucleotides are TGTGCCAGCAGCTTAGCTAGGGGCGGGGGGTTAGAGACCCAGTACTTC. It yields the protein CASSLARGGGLETQYF. Together with reference TRBV7-2 and TRBJ2-5, the CDR3 gives the full variable domain: GAGVSQSPSNKVTEKGKDVELRCDPISGHTALYWYRQSLGQGLEFLIYFQGNSAPDKSGLPSDRFSAERTGGSVSTLTIQRTQQEDSAVYLCASSLARGGGLETQYFGPGTRLLVL.

V is TRBV5-4 and J is TRBJ2-3; 9 nucleotides match TRBD2. The CDR3 covers 15 residues. Germline V gene data show CDR1 as SGHNT and CDR2 as YYREEE (reference sequence). Germline trimming cut 5 bases from V and 3 bases from J; bases unmatched to any gene: 7. CDR3 nucleotide sequence: TGTGCCAGCAGATCCTATAGCGGGGGTACAGATACGCAGTATTTT. Its protein product is CASRSYSGGTDTQYF. The full variable domain, with the rest looked up from reference TRBV5-4 and TRBJ2-3, is ETGVTQSPTHLIKTRGQQVTLRCSSQSGHNTVSWYQQALGQGPQFIFQYYREEENGRGNFPPRFSGLQFPNYSSELNVNALELDDSALYLCASRSYSGGTDTQYFGPGTRLTVL.

The chain carries TRBV18 and TRBJ1-2; a possible D gene is TRBD1 (6 bases). The V end lost 3 bases, the J end lost 2 bases, and 16 bases lay between the germline ends. Germline V gene sequence: CDR1 KGHSH, CDR2 LQKENI. The CDR3 runs 16 residues. The CDR3 loop reads CASSPGGRVLNYGYTF. CDR3 coding DNA: TGTGCCAGCTCACCGGGGGGGCGCGTCCTAAACTATGGCTACACCTTC. Filled out from reference TRBV18 and TRBJ1-2, the complete variable domain reads NAGVMQNPRHLVRRRGQEARLRCSPMKGHSHVYWYRQLPEEGLKFMVYLQKENIIDESGMPKERFSAEFPKEGPSILRIQQVVRGDSAAYFCASSPGGRVLNYGYTFGSGTRLTVV.

This rearrangement joins TRBV6-5 to TRBJ1-5, with 7 bases that match TRBD1. CDR3 length: 14 residues. V shed 7 bases, J shed 2 bases, and the junction held 5 bases outside the gene matches. From germline, CDR1 is MNHEY and CDR2 SVGAGI. The CDR3 DNA reads as TGTGCCAGCACCCTAGGACAGGGCAATCAGCCCCAGCATTTT. It encodes CASTLGQGNQPQHF.

This clone is a singleton in its sample. This chain connects TRBV4-1 to TRBJ2-7, with D possibly matching TRBD1 (5 bases). Germline CDR1 reads MGHRA; CDR2 reads YSYEKL. This CDR3 has 12 residues. The V end lost 11 bases, the J end lost 7 bases, and 18 bases lay between the germline ends. The CDR3 DNA is TGCGCCTGTCGGACACCAAAAGGGGAGCAGTACGTC. Translated, it gives CACRTPKGEQYV.

The chain recombines TRBV19 with TRBJ2-7; possible D gene TRBD1, 6 bases. CDR1 is LNHDA and CDR2 is SQIVND in the germline V gene (reference sequence). Trimming stripped 6 bases from V and 2 bases from J, with 14 bases between. CDR3 length: 14 residues. The CDR3 DNA sequence: TGTGCCAGTAGCCACAGCGACAGGACCTACGAGCAGTACTTC. Its protein is CASSHSDRTYEQYF.

The count of this clone is one. The V call is TRBV5-1, the J call TRBJ1-1; D is possibly TRBD1 (5 bases). Germline CDR1 SGHRS, CDR2 YFSETQ. The V end lost 1 base, the J end lost 1 base, and 8 bases lay between the germline ends. This CDR3 region has 14 residues. This chain's CDR3 is CASSLLGQNTEAFF. The DNA for the CDR3 is TGCGCCAGCAGCTTGTTGGGGCAGAACACTGAAGCTTTCTTT.

J is TRBJ1-1 and V is TRBV10-3, with D unclear. CDR1 is ENHRY, CDR2 SYGVKD, per germline. The ends were cut back, 1 base at V and 0 bases at J, with 6 bases in the middle. The CDR3 contains 14 residues. In DNA, the CDR3 is TGTGCCATCAGTGAGTTAAAATTGAACACTGAAGCTTTCTTT. It encodes CAISELKLNTEAFF.

This sequence joins TRBV7-3 and TRBJ1-2, with 10 bases fitting TRBD1. The V segment lost 5 bases and the J segment 7 bases; nucleotides outside the gene matches: 10. Germline V gives CDR1 SGHTA, CDR2 FQGTGA. This CDR3 has 15 residues. The CDR3 sequence is CASSPKTGGAGGYTF. CDR3 DNA: TGTGCCAGCAGCCCCAAGACAGGGGGCGCGGGTGGCTACACCTTC.

J is TRBJ2-3 and V is TRBV6-1; no clear D gene. Germline V gene lookup returns CDR1 MNHNS and CDR2 SASEGT. The CDR3 sequence is 12 residues long. The V end was cut by 2 bases, the J end by 2 bases, with 2 bases between. CDR3 DNA: TGTGCCAGCAGTGAATACACAGATACGCAGTATTTT. It specifies CASSEYTDTQYF.

The chain recombines TRBV7-8 with TRBJ1-3, with D tentatively TRBD1 (5 bases). This CDR3 contains 18 residues. V lost 2 bases to trimming and J lost 0 bases, with 17 bases between them. CDR1 and CDR2 (germline): SGHVS, FQNEAQ. The CDR3 sequence: CASSLFRPSRASGNTIYF. CDR3 bases: TGTGCCAGCAGCTTATTCCGCCCCTCCAGGGCCTCTGGAAACACCATATATTTT. Using reference TRBV7-8 and TRBJ1-3 for the parts outside the CDR3, the full variable domain is GAGVSQSPRYKVAKRGQDVALRCDPISGHVSLFWYQQALGQGPEFLTYFQNEAQLDKSGLPSDRFFAERPEGSVSTLKIQRTQQEDSAVYLCASSLFRPSRASGNTIYFGEGSWLTVV.

The CDR3 DNA is TGTGCCAGCACAAGAGACAGTAATGAAAAACTGTTTTTT. Its translation is CASTRDSNEKLFF. The chain has TRBV2 and TRBJ1-4, with a tentative D call TRBD1 (5 bases). Trimming took off 7 bases at V and 4 bases at J, with 10 bases between the two ends. This CDR3 comprises 13 residues. Germline V lookup: CDR1 SNHLY, CDR2 FYNNEI.

The chain is built from TRBV5-1 and TRBJ2-5; possibly TRBD1 for D (6 bases). The CDR3 totals 15 residues. Per the germline V gene, CDR1 is SGHRS and CDR2 is YFSETQ. Trimming left V 5 bases short and J 5 bases short, with 19 bases between. This chain's CDR3 is CASSAEQGLGETQYF. The CDR3 DNA reads as TGCGCCAGCAGTGCGGAGCAGGGGTTAGGTGAGACCCAGTACTTC.

J is TRBJ2-5 and V is TRBV4-2; 7 positions match TRBD1. CDR3 size: 13 residues. The J segment lost 9 bases and the V segment lost 1 base, leaving 5 bases of the junction unmatched. Germline CDR1 and CDR2: LGHNA and YNFKEQ. The CDR3: CASSQVTGVAQYF. The CDR3 DNA sequence: TGTGCCAGCAGCCAAGTCACAGGGGTGGCCCAGTACTTC.

This chain links TRBV19 with TRBJ2-3; 11 bases match TRBD2. With V trimmed by 6 bases and J by 5 bases, 1 base remained unmatched. The CDR3 is 13 amino acids. Germline-derived CDR1 and CDR2 are LNHDA and SQIVND (reference sequence). This CDR3 reads CASSGLAGDTQYF. CDR3 coding DNA: TGTGCCAGTAGCGGACTAGCGGGAGATACGCAGTATTTT.

The gene calls are TRBV3-1 (or the pseudogene TRBV3-2) and TRBJ2-1; TRBD1 matches at 12 bases. CDR1 and CDR2 (germline): LGHDT, YNNKEL (reference sequence). The ends lost 2 bases at V and 8 bases at J; junction bases unmatched: 4. The CDR3 loop spans 15 amino acids. In DNA, the CDR3 is TGTGCCAGCAGCCAAACAGGGACAGGGGGCGATGAGCAGTTCTTC. This sequence encodes CASSQTGTGGDEQFF.